Listed below are T cell receptor beta chains from one sample, sequenced in a study of T cell responses to AZD1222 COVID-19 vaccine. The table came from immunoSEQ multiplex PCR; TCRdb's copy has only in-frame clones and leaves some out. The sample lists some 170,000 clones, 85% to 90% occurring once. This sample comprised peripheral blood, obtained 28 days after the second dose of the MenACWY control vaccine. These receptors were collected from an adult who received the MenACWY meningococcal vaccine as a control. CDR3s include the opening cysteine and the closing phenylalanine or tryptophan. The order of the fields is J gene, D gene, V gene, clone size, CDR3 DNA, CDR3 protein. A D gene is named only where the DNA matches it firmly. Rows give clone size only sometimes, using once, few, many, or a class for an expanded clone.

TRBJ1-6 | - | TRBV10-2 | - | TGCGCCAGCACCCTCGACAGATTGAATTCACCCCTCCACTTT | CASTLDRLNSPLHF
TRBJ1-2 | - | TRBV7-2 | - | TGTGCCAGCAGCTTAAGGACAGCCTATGGCTACACCTTC | CASSLRTAYGYTF
TRBJ2-1 | TRBD2 | TRBV5-1 | - | TGCGCCAGCAGCTTGGGGTCAGCGGGAGGATACAATGAGCAGTTCTTC | CASSLGSAGGYNEQFF
TRBJ2-3 | - | TRBV30 | - | TGTGCCTGGAGCCTTGTTTGGGGAAGCACAGATACGCAGTATTTT | CAWSLVWGSTDTQYF
TRBJ1-2 | - | TRBV29-1 | - | TGCAGCGTTGAAAGGTTAGAGGAAGGCTACACCTTC | CSVERLEEGYTF
TRBJ1-1 | - | TRBV29-1 | - | TGCAGCGTTGGGACTCTTCCGGCTTTCTTT | CSVGTLPAFF
TRBJ2-3 | - | TRBV5-1 | - | TGCGCCAGCAGCTTCGACGCAGATACGCAGTATTTT | CASSFDADTQYF
TRBJ2-5 | TRBD2 | TRBV5-4 | - | TGTGCCAGCAGCCCCGCAGCGGGAGGTCGGGAGACCCAGTACTTC | CASSPAAGGRETQYF
TRBJ1-5 | - | TRBV15 | - | TGTGCCACCAGCAGAGTGGGCGGGGTGGGGAATCAGCCCCAGCATTTT | CATSRVGGVGNQPQHF
TRBJ2-5 | - | TRBV9 | - | TGTGCCAGCAGCGTAGGGATACGGCTAGCGCTAGAGGAGACCCAGTACTTC | CASSVGIRLALEETQYF
TRBJ2-2 | - | TRBV2 | - | TGTGCCAGCAGTCCCCGATTCACCGGGGAGCTGTTTTTT | CASSPRFTGELFF
TRBJ2-1 | TRBD2 | TRBV4-3 | - | TGCGCCAGCAGCCAAGACGGACTAGCGGCCCTCGGGGAGCAGTTCTTC | CASSQDGLAALGEQFF
TRBJ2-2 | - | TRBV30 | - | TGTGCCTGGAGTAGGGGGGAGTGGTCCGGGGAGCTGTTTTTT | CAWSRGEWSGELFF
TRBJ1-5 | TRBD1 | TRBV19 | - | TGTGCCAGTAGTATCGGATCTGGGACAGGGGGGCAGCCCCAGCATTTT | CASSIGSGTGGQPQHF
TRBJ1-1 | - | TRBV5-1 | once | TGCGCCAGCAGCTCGGGTGGAACTGAAGCTTTCTTT | CASSSGGTEAFF
TRBJ2-1 | - | TRBV12-3/TRBV12-4 | - | TGTGCCAGCAGTTTAGGGCTCTCGGAGCAGTTCTTC | CASSLGLSEQFF
TRBJ1-1 | - | TRBV7-9 | - | TGTGCCACCTCGTTCGGGGCTACGGAAGCTTTCTTT | CATSFGATEAFF
TRBJ2-7 | - | TRBV19 | - | TGTGCCAGTAGTGTCACCTCTTTCAACGAGCAGTACTTC | CASSVTSFNEQYF
TRBJ2-5 | TRBD2 | TRBV4-3 | - | TGCGCCAGCAGCCCCGGGACTAGCGGGAGTGTGTGGGAGACCCAGTACTTC | CASSPGTSGSVWETQYF
TRBJ1-1 | - | TRBV6-5 | - | TGTGCCAGCAGTAACCACGGCCCTGGGGATACTGAAGCTTTCTTT | CASSNHGPGDTEAFF
TRBJ1-4 | TRBD1 | TRBV5-1 | - | TGCGCCAGCAGCTTGGAGGGGGACAGCCCGTTGGCTGGGCTGTTTTTT | CASSLEGDSPLAGLFF
TRBJ1-1 | - | TRBV30 | - | TGTGCCTGGATATTGGTTAGGGGAGCTTTCTTT | CAWILVRGAFF
TRBJ1-4 | - | TRBV18 | - | TGTGCCAGCTCACTATTCGGGAGGGAGGAAAAACTGTTTTTT | CASSLFGREEKLFF
TRBJ1-2 | - | TRBV28 | few | TGTGCCAGCACGGGTCGGCGGTCGGGCTACACCTTC | CASTGRRSGYTF
TRBJ1-5 | - | TRBV28 | - | TGTGCCAGCACCCGAAGGCGGGATCAGCCCCAGCATTTT | CASTRRRDQPQHF
TRBJ1-1 | - | TRBV30 | - | TGTGCCTGGAGTGTTCAGGAGAACACTGAAGCTTTCTTT | CAWSVQENTEAFF
TRBJ2-3 | - | TRBV19 | once | TGTGCCAGTAGGCCTACAGCCTTGGGTACAGATACGCAGTATTTT | CASRPTALGTDTQYF
TRBJ2-7 | - | TRBV11-2 | - | TGTGCCAGCAGCTTAGGAGTGGGGGGCGAAGGCGAGCAGTACTTC | CASSLGVGGEGEQYF
TRBJ1-2 | TRBD1 | TRBV23-1 | - | TGCGCCAGCAGTCAATCTAGGGGGCAGGTGTATGGCTACACCTTC | CASSQSRGQVYGYTF
TRBJ2-7 | - | TRBV10-1 | - | TGCGCCAGCAGTGAGTCCACATCCGAGCAGTACTTC | CASSESTSEQYF
TRBJ1-6 | - | TRBV6-5 | few | TGTGCCAGCAGAGACACAGCACCCCTCCACTTT | CASRDTAPLHF
TRBJ1-1 | - | TRBV5-1 | - | TGCGCCAGCAGCTATGGACAGACTGAAGCTTTCTTT | CASSYGQTEAFF
TRBJ1-2 | - | TRBV9 | few | TGTGCCAGCAGCGCGAGCGGAGAGGGCTACACCTTC | CASSASGEGYTF
TRBJ1-2 | - | TRBV27 | - | TGTGCCAGCAGAGAGACGACCTCGCGGGGCTACACCTTC | CASRETTSRGYTF
TRBJ1-1 | TRBD1 | TRBV20-1 | - | TGCAGTGCTACTGACAGGGTTTTAAACACTGAAGCTTTCTTT | CSATDRVLNTEAFF
TRBJ1-1 | TRBD1 | TRBV11-2 | - | TGTGCCAGCAGCTTAGACCAGACAGGGCGCACTGAAGCTTTCTTT | CASSLDQTGRTEAFF
TRBJ2-5 | - | TRBV21-1 | - | TGTGCCAGCAGCACTTCTGGGGAGGACACGGAAGGATACAAAGAGACCCAGTACTTC | CASSTSGEDTEGYKETQYF
TRBJ1-5 | - | TRBV19 | few | TGTGCCAGTAGTATCCGGGAAGGCAATCAGCCCCAGCATTTT | CASSIREGNQPQHF
TRBJ1-3 | - | TRBV29-1 | once | TGCAGCGTTGAAATGGCAGGCCCCTCTTCCCCCCCTTATTTT | CSVEMAGPSSPPYF
TRBJ2-1 | - | TRBV10-3 | - | TGTGCCATCAGCCCCTCAAATGAGCAGTTCTTC | CAISPSNEQFF
TRBJ1-6 | - | TRBV25-1 | - | TGTGCCAGCAGTGAATCGAGGACAGTTAATTCACCCCTCCACTTT | CASSESRTVNSPLHF
TRBJ2-3 | - | TRBV7-2 | - | TGTGCCAGCACTTCCTGGACCGAAAGCACAGATACGCAGTATTTT | CASTSWTESTDTQYF
TRBJ2-1 | - | TRBV7-2 | - | TGTGCCAGCAGCTCCACCGCCGGGGTGTCCAATGAGCAGTTCTTC | CASSSTAGVSNEQFF
TRBJ2-3 | - | TRBV5-1 | - | TGCGCCAGCATGATGATCGAACGGGGCACAGATACGCAGTATTTT | CASMMIERGTDTQYF
TRBJ2-7 | - | TRBV7-2 | - | TGTGCCAGCAGCACTCGACAGGGAGGGCGGCCAAACGAGCAGTACTTC | CASSTRQGGRPNEQYF
TRBJ2-5 | - | TRBV29-1 | - | TGCAGCGTTAGGACGATCGACCAAGAGACCCAGTACTTC | CSVRTIDQETQYF
TRBJ1-2 | TRBD1 | TRBV11-2 | - | TGTGCCAGCAGCTTCCGACAGGGCAGGTCTGGCTACACCTTC | CASSFRQGRSGYTF
TRBJ2-7 | - | TRBV4-3 | - | TGCGCCAGCAGCCAAGATAGGGACTTACCCTACGAGCAGTACTTC | CASSQDRDLPYEQYF
TRBJ1-2 | TRBD1 | TRBV28 | - | TGTGCCAGCAGTGACCCCGGGACAGCTAACTATGGCTACACCTTC | CASSDPGTANYGYTF
TRBJ2-3 | - | TRBV4-3 | - | TGCGCCAGCAGCCAAGAGGCAGTCACAGATACGCAGTATTTT | CASSQEAVTDTQYF
TRBJ1-1 | - | TRBV27 | - | TGTGCCAGCACCCTTTATCGGGGCGGGACTGAAGCTTTCTTT | CASTLYRGGTEAFF
TRBJ1-5 | - | TRBV27 | once | TGTGCCAGCAGTTTAAGGGATAATCAGCCCCAGCATTTT | CASSLRDNQPQHF
TRBJ1-2 | TRBD1 | TRBV28 | - | TGTGCCAGCAGTCTTGGGACAGGGTCTTACTATGGCTACACCTTC | CASSLGTGSYYGYTF
TRBJ1-1 | - | TRBV6-5 | - | TGTGCCAGCAGCCAGTATTTATGGGCGGAAGCTTTCTTT | CASSQYLWAEAFF
TRBJ2-7 | TRBD1 | TRBV5-1 | once | TGCGCCAGCAGCTTGGGGGACAGTACCTACGAGCAGTACTTC | CASSLGDSTYEQYF
TRBJ2-2 | - | TRBV12-3/TRBV12-4 | few | TGTGCCAGCAGGGGAGGAAGCACCGGGGAGCTGTTTTTT | CASRGGSTGELFF
TRBJ1-6 | TRBD1 | TRBV19 | - | TGTGCCAGTAGTATACAGGGGGCGTCCGGTAATTCACCCCTCCACTTT | CASSIQGASGNSPLHF
TRBJ1-2 | TRBD1 | TRBV7-9 | - | TGTGCCAGCAGCCCCCCGGGACAGCAAATCTATGGCTACACCTTC | CASSPPGQQIYGYTF
TRBJ2-7 | - | TRBV6-6 | - | TGTGCCAGCAGTTTGGGGGGGGCAGGGGCTTTTGACGAGCAGTACTTC | CASSLGGAGAFDEQYF
TRBJ2-7 | TRBD1 | TRBV14 | - | TGTGCCAGCAGCCACTCAAGACAGGGCCATCCAAACTACGAGCAGTACTTC | CASSHSRQGHPNYEQYF